The 10 T cell receptor beta chains below all came from one sample that was sequenced in a study of long-term antiretroviral therapy in people with HIV. Version v3.0 of the immunoSEQ assay was performed at survey level. Data came from immunoSEQ multiplex PCR; TCRdb stores just in-frame clones and leaves some out. The sample records approximately 32,000 clones, roughly four fifths being singletons. The sequences come from unsorted PBMCs, collected 0.4 years before starting antiretroviral therapy. The receptors here all came from a man between 18 and 29 years old with HIV.

This sequence joins TRBV6-1 and TRBJ2-7, with D possibly matching TRBD2 (7 bases). CDR3 length: 13 residues. Germline CDR1 and CDR2: MNHNS and SASEGT. V was shortened by 5 bases and J by 6 bases, with 14 bases between the two germline ends. This CDR3 reads CASSLEGGSEQYF. The CDR3 nucleotides are TGTGCCAGCAGTCTTGAGGGGGGGTCCGAGCAGTACTTC.

The gene calls are TRBV10-3 and TRBJ2-1; D is ambiguous. The CDR3 has 14 amino acids. V lost 8 bases to trimming and J lost 6 bases, with 17 bases between them. Germline-derived CDR1 and CDR2 are ENHRY and SYGVKD. The CDR3 spells CAIGGVVAFNEQFF. In DNA, the CDR3 is TGTGCCATCGGCGGAGTCGTGGCTTTCAATGAGCAGTTCTTC.

This clone was counted between two and nine times. This sequence joins TRBV18 and TRBJ1-4; a weak D match, TRBD1 (6 bases). The CDR3 is made up of 15 amino acids. V was trimmed by 0 bases and J by 10 bases, leaving 15 bases between them. Germline V gene data show CDR1 as KGHSH and CDR2 as LQKENI. The CDR3 spells CASSPPEAGAGKLFF. Written as DNA, the CDR3 is TGTGCCAGCTCACCACCGGAGGCAGGGGCTGGAAAACTGTTTTTT.

The chain uses TRBV29-1 and TRBJ2-2; 7 positions agree with TRBD2. Trimming cost V 4 bases and J 5 bases; bases outside gene matches: 4. CDR1 SQVTM and CDR2 ANQGSEA come from the germline V gene. The CDR3 loop spans 13 amino acids. Here the CDR3 reads CSVGLARTGELFF. Here the CDR3 DNA reads TGCAGCGTTGGACTAGCCCGTACCGGGGAGCTGTTTTTT.

The genes are TRBV5-1 and TRBJ1-1, with D perhaps matching TRBD1 (5 bases). Germline CDR1 reads SGHRS; CDR2 reads YFSETQ. The V end lost 0 bases, the J end lost 1 base, and 13 bases lay between the germline ends. The CDR3 spans 16 residues. CDR3 in DNA: TGCGCCAGCAGCTTGGTCAAGACAGAACAGAACACTGAAGCTTTCTTT. It is translated as CASSLVKTEQNTEAFF.

The chain employs TRBV4-3 and TRBJ2-7; 8 bases match TRBD2. V shed 3 bases, J shed 5 bases, and the junction held 6 bases outside the gene matches. Germline CDR1 is LGHNA and CDR2 is YSLEER. The length of the CDR3 is 14 residues. The CDR3 reads CASSHEREFDEQYF. Here the CDR3 DNA reads TGCGCCAGCAGCCATGAGCGGGAGTTCGACGAGCAGTACTTC.

The genes are TRBV6-1 and TRBJ1-5; a possible D gene is TRBD1 (6 bases). With 2 bases removed from V and 3 bases from J, the gap between germline ends came to 11 bases. This CDR3 has 15 residues. Germline V gene sequence: CDR1 MNHNS, CDR2 SASEGT. CDR3 in DNA: TGTGCCAGCAGTGAAATCGGACAGAACAATCAGCCCCAGCATTTT. Encoded protein: CASSEIGQNNQPQHF.

The rearrangement joins TRBV29-1 to TRBJ2-3, with D unresolved. V lost 3 bases, J lost 6 bases, and 1 base lay in between. The germline V gene encodes CDR1 SQVTM and CDR2 ANQGSEA. The CDR3 loop spans 9 amino acids. CDR3 region: CSVDDTQYF. The CDR3 nucleotides read TGCAGCGTTGATGATACGCAGTATTTT.

This chain links TRBV15 with TRBJ1-1, with TRBD1 as a possible D gene (5 bases). The CDR3 length is 14 residues. V was trimmed by 0 bases and J by 7 bases, leaving 12 bases between them. The germline V gene encodes CDR1 LNHNV and CDR2 YYDKDF (reference sequence). The CDR3 spells CATSRDATGREAFF. The CDR3 DNA follows: TGTGCCACCAGCAGAGACGCTACAGGCCGTGAAGCTTTCTTT.

The chain uses TRBV7-9 and TRBJ1-2; 7 positions agree with TRBD1. The trim removed 5 bases at V and 4 bases at J, leaving 7 bases unmatched. The CDR3 runs to 14 residues. Germline V gene sequence: CDR1 SEHNR, CDR2 FQNEAQ (reference sequence). The CDR3 region is CASSLRQGLYGYTF. The CDR3 DNA reads TGTGCCAGCAGCCTGCGACAGGGACTCTATGGCTACACCTTC.